One sample yielded the 11 T cell receptor beta chains listed below, sequenced in a study of T-cell reconstitution after alpha-beta-depleted transplantation in children. The TCRbeta library incorporated unique molecular identifiers. TCRdb reprocessed the PCR reads with MiXCR, giving one entry per CDR3 protein. The data hold some 300,000 distinct CDR3 sequences, with roughly 9.1% observed a single time. Here the sequenced sample was PBMCs, taken before TCRalphabeta/CD19-depleted stem cell transplant. Every receptor here comes from a boy under two years old with acute myeloid leukemia, due to receive a stem cell transplant.

The chain is built from TRBV23-1 and TRBJ2-1, with D perhaps assigned TRBD1 or TRBD2 (5 bases each). TRBV23-1 is assigned to the ORF class and has an uncertain function. This CDR3 is built from 16 residues. Trimming took off 4 bases at V and 4 bases at J, with 17 bases between the two ends. CDR3 in DNA: TGCGCCAGCAGTCCCCCCCTGTCGGGACCATACAATGAGCAGTTCTTC. This encodes CASSPPLSGPYNEQFF.

The table lists this clonotype with many counts. The rearrangement joins TRBV29-1 to TRBJ2-3; D not certain. CDR1 and CDR2 from the germline V gene are SQVTM and ANQGSEA. V was trimmed by 1 base and J by 4 bases, leaving 3 bases between them. CDR3 length: 11 residues. DNA of the CDR3: TGCAGCGTTGAAGGCCCAGATACGCAGTATTTT. This sequence encodes CSVEGPDTQYF.

Only a few counts were recorded for this clonotype. This chain connects TRBV20-1 to TRBJ1-2; D gene unclear. V dropped 4 bases and J dropped 0 bases, with 9 bases sitting between them. The germline CDR1 and CDR2 sequences are DFQATT and SNEGSKA (reference sequence). There are 13 residues in the CDR3. The CDR3 is CSAIDLSNYGYTF. The CDR3 DNA sequence: TGCAGTGCTATCGACCTCTCTAACTATGGCTACACCTTC.

The table lists this clonotype with many counts. In DNA, the CDR3 is TGTGCCAGCTCACCCCGGGCGGATACGCAGTATTTT. Translated, it gives CASSPRADTQYF. The V call is TRBV18, the J call TRBJ2-3; D is undetermined. The CDR3 sequence is 12 residues long. V dropped 3 bases and J dropped 6 bases, with 7 bases sitting between them. Germline CDR1 KGHSH, CDR2 LQKENI.

This clonotype came up many times. Mismatch with germline at one junction end may stem from a read error. The chain links TRBV11-2 to TRBJ2-7, with 7 bases fitting TRBD1. CDR1 and CDR2 (germline): SGHAT, FQNNGV. The CDR3 is 11 residues long. The CDR3 here is CASSLVTGYHF. CDR3 nucleotides: TGTGCCAGCAGCTTAGTGACAGGGTATCACTTC.

This clonotype has only a few counts. This rearrangement joins TRBV10-3 to TRBJ2-5; either TRBD1 or TRBD2 may fit D (5 bases each). The V and J ends lost 2 bases and 3 bases respectively, with 13 bases between them. This CDR3 spans 15 amino acids. CDR1 is ENHRY and CDR2 is SYGVKD in the germline V gene. The CDR3 coding sequence is TGTGCCATCAGTGAGACAACGGGGCTAAAAGAGACCCAGTACTTC. It codes for CAISETTGLKETQYF.

The chain has TRBV19 and TRBJ2-7; 10 bases match TRBD2. The CDR3 loop spans 20 amino acids. J lost 3 bases, V lost 5 bases, and 22 bases had no gene match. Germline values: CDR1 LNHDA, CDR2 SQIVND (reference sequence). This CDR3 reads CASSPSASGSLRSLSYEQYF. The CDR3 DNA reads as TGTGCCAGTAGTCCCTCGGCTAGCGGGAGTCTGAGGTCGTTGAGCTACGAGCAGTACTTC.

There are many counts of this clonotype. This chain connects TRBV4-3 to TRBJ2-7, with D tentatively TRBD1 (5 bases). Between the trimmed V and J ends, which lost 4 bases and 4 bases, there was a span of 17 bases. The CDR3 spans 15 residues. Germline CDR1 and CDR2: LGHNA and YSLEER. In nucleotides, the CDR3 is TGCGCCAGCAGCCCCCATTCCGGTGGGGCGTACGAGCAGTACTTC. Its translation is CASSPHSGGAYEQYF.

This clonotype was recorded a few times. DNA for the CDR3: TGTGCCAGCAGCTTGAACAGGGGGGACTCCTATAATTCACCCCTCCACTTT. This translates into CASSLNRGDSYNSPLHF. The chain employs TRBV11-2 and TRBJ1-6; TRBD1 matches at 8 bases. The CDR3 covers 17 residues. The V gene's germline CDR1 is SGHAT and CDR2 FQNNGV. V shed 3 bases and J 0 bases; nucleotides not matched to a gene: 4.

This clonotype was observed many times. J is TRBJ2-3 and V is TRBV27, with D hard to call. CDR1 and CDR2 (germline): MNHEY, SMNVEV (reference sequence). Between the trimmed V and J ends, which lost 3 bases and 4 bases, there was a span of 14 bases. This CDR3 is built from 15 residues. The CDR3 nucleotides read TGTGCCAGCAGTTTGGGTAACGCCCCACCAGATACGCAGTATTTT. Translating gives CASSLGNAPPDTQYF.

This clonotype was found many times. The chain employs TRBV28 and TRBJ1-6; D remains unclear. Germline V gene sequence: CDR1 MDHEN, CDR2 SYDVKM. The CDR3 runs 14 residues. V lost 7 bases to trimming and J lost 9 bases, with 16 bases between them. CDR3 sequence (DNA): TGTGCCAGCAAGTTAACGGTTTGGAGTTCACCCCTCCACTTT. This translates into CASKLTVWSSPLHF.